Listed below are T cell receptor beta chains from one sample, sequenced in a study of identical twins. In TCRdb, the 5' RACE reads were re-called with MiXCR into one record per CDR3 protein. The sample lists 400,000 to 500,000 distinct CDR3 sequences; 15% to 20% were seen once. The sequenced sample was naive T cells sorted from blood. The source of these receptors is a man in his fifties or sixties in good health. Each CDR3 is given with its conserved first and last residue. D genes are given only for firm matches. For some rows the clone size is stated as once, few or many, or as a class when expanded; others skip it.

clone_size d_call j_call v_call cdr3_nt cdr3_aa
- - TRBJ2-7 TRBV5-1 TGCGCCAGCAGCTTGGGCTTGGAGGGGGAGCAGTACTTC CASSLGLEGEQYF
many - TRBJ1-3 TRBV12-3/TRBV12-4 TGTGCCAGCAGTTTAATGGTCGGGCTTGGAAACACCATATATTTT CASSLMVGLGNTIYF
few - TRBJ1-1 TRBV7-2 TGTGCCAGCAGCTTAGGGGGGAGTTTAATACTGAACACTGAAGCTTTCTTT CASSLGGSLILNTEAFF
- TRBD2 TRBJ2-5 TRBV14 TGTGCCAGCAGCCGACTAGGGAGGGACTCGGCAGAGACCCAGTACTTC CASSRLGRDSAETQYF
many - TRBJ2-1 TRBV6-1 TGTGCCAGCAGCCCGGCGGGGTTCAATGAGCAGTTCTTC CASSPAGFNEQFF
- - TRBJ2-7 TRBV5-1 TGCGCCAGCAGCTTGGAGCCCGCTCCCCGCTCCTACGAGCAGTACTTC CASSLEPAPRSYEQYF
many - TRBJ2-1 TRBV4-3 TGCGCCAGCAGCCAAGATCGCTTAAACTCCTACAATGAGCAGTTCTTC CASSQDRLNSYNEQFF
- - TRBJ1-1 TRBV10-3 TGTGCCACCAGGCTTTACAGGGAGAGGGCCACTGAAGCTTTCTTT CATRLYRERATEAFF
few - TRBJ2-5 TRBV10-3 TGTGCCATCAGTGAGTCGGGACACACGAGACAAGAGACCCAGTACTTC CAISESGHTRQETQYF
- TRBD2 TRBJ2-7 TRBV7-6 TGTGCCAGCAGCCCCCTAGCGGTCTCCTACGAGCAGTACTTC CASSPLAVSYEQYF
few - TRBJ2-5 TRBV7-9 TGTGCCAGCAGCTCACTTACGGGAGCGTTCCAAGAGACCCAGTACTTC CASSSLTGAFQETQYF
few - TRBJ1-1 TRBV19 TGTGCCAGTAGTGCCCTAAGGGTAGCTTTCTTT CASSALRVAFF
- - TRBJ2-1 TRBV5-5 TGTGCCAGCAGCTTAGCGCTAATGAATGAGCAGTTCTTC CASSLALMNEQFF
few - TRBJ1-2 TRBV4-3 TGCGCCAGCAGCCAAGATTTCCGGGAGGGCTACACCTTC CASSQDFREGYTF
few - TRBJ2-1 TRBV20-1 TGCAGTAAGGGGGGGGCGAGCTCCTACAATGAGCAGTTCTTC CSKGGASSYNEQFF
few - TRBJ2-7 TRBV5-1 TGCGCCAGCAGCTCGGTGGGGACCTCCAAGGGCTACGAGCAGTACTTC CASSSVGTSKGYEQYF
- TRBD1 TRBJ2-7 TRBV27 TGTGCCAGCAGTTTATGGGGTGGACAGGGAAGACTGCACGAGCAGTACTTC CASSLWGGQGRLHEQYF
few TRBD1 TRBJ2-7 TRBV5-6 TGTGCCAGCAGCTTGATCCGGGACAGGGACTCCTACGAGCAGTACTTC CASSLIRDRDSYEQYF
- - TRBJ2-5 TRBV12-3/TRBV12-4 TGTGCCAGCAGTTTCCCGGCCACGGAGGAGACCCAGTACTTC CASSFPATEETQYF
many TRBD1 TRBJ2-5 TRBV5-1 TGCGCCAGCAGCACCCGACAGGGTGGAATCCAGTACTTC CASSTRQGGIQYF
many TRBD2 TRBJ2-3 TRBV4-3 TGCGCCAGCAGCCAAGATTTGTATGGACTAGCGGGAGCAGATACGCAGTATTTT CASSQDLYGLAGADTQYF
few - TRBJ2-3 TRBV11-2 TGTGCCAGCAGCTCGAACCCGCGAGATACGCAGTATTTT CASSSNPRDTQYF
once TRBD1 TRBJ2-5 TRBV6-2/TRBV6-3 TGTGCCAGCAGTTACTCGACAGGGGGCTATGGGGAGACCCAGTACTTC CASSYSTGGYGETQYF
few - TRBJ1-5 TRBV12-3/TRBV12-4 TGTGCCAGCAGTTTTAGACAGCAACATCAGCCCCAGCATTTT CASSFRQQHQPQHF
- - TRBJ2-7 TRBV4-3 TGCGCCAGCAGCCAAACCGAGGACAGCCTATACGAGCAGTACTTC CASSQTEDSLYEQYF
many TRBD2 TRBJ2-5 TRBV7-8 TGTGCCAGCAGCTTAGCCGGGACTAGCGGACAAGAGACCCAGTACTTC CASSLAGTSGQETQYF
few - TRBJ2-1 TRBV7-9 TGTGCCAGCAGCTTAGAGGGGGCAGGACTAGGGAGTGAGCAGTTCTTC CASSLEGAGLGSEQFF
few TRBD2 TRBJ2-1 TRBV25-1 TGTGCCAGCAGTGCGGGCGGGAGCCGGTATGAGCAGTTCTTC CASSAGGSRYEQFF
- TRBD2 TRBJ2-3 TRBV7-8 TGTGCCAGCAGCCCTGTGGAGGGTAGCGGGAGGGCCCCGTTTGGCACGCAGTATTTT CASSPVEGSGRAPFGTQYF
few TRBD1 TRBJ2-3 TRBV6-5 TGTGCCAGCAGTTACTCTATTGCGCAGGGGGCAGATACGCAGTATTTT CASSYSIAQGADTQYF
many - TRBJ2-7 TRBV7-2 TGTGCCAGCAGCTTCCTTGGGGCCGCCTACGAGCAGTACTTC CASSFLGAAYEQYF
few TRBD1 TRBJ1-1 TRBV5-1 TGCGCCAGCAGCTTGGGGGACGGGACAGGGGTCACTGAAGCTTTCTTT CASSLGDGTGVTEAFF
- - TRBJ1-5 TRBV20-1 TGCAGTGCTAGAGATGGGGGACGGAATAATCAGCCCCAGCATTTT CSARDGGRNNQPQHF
- - TRBJ1-2 TRBV6-1 TGTGCCAGCAGCCACCAAGAGACAGTTTATGGCTACACCTTC CASSHQETVYGYTF
few - TRBJ2-7 TRBV20-1 TGCAGTGCTAGGCGGGACCCGACGGTATACGAGCAGTACTTC CSARRDPTVYEQYF
- - TRBJ2-3 TRBV21-1 TGTGCCAGCAGCACTAGGGGACGTGCAGATACGCAGTATTTT CASSTRGRADTQYF
- TRBD2 TRBJ2-5 TRBV12-3/TRBV12-4 TGTGCCAGCACCCGATGGGGTAGCGGGATGACGGAGACCCAGTACTTC CASTRWGSGMTETQYF
- - TRBJ2-7 TRBV6-1 TGTGCCAGCATGGAGTATACCTACGAGCAGTACTTC CASMEYTYEQYF
few TRBD1 TRBJ2-1 TRBV24-1 TGTGCCACCGGGACAGGGGGCGCTTCCAATGAGCAGTTCTTC CATGTGGASNEQFF
few - TRBJ2-1 TRBV7-2 TGTGCCAGCAGCTTAATGGCGGGATCTAGCTCCTACAATGAGCAGTTCTTC CASSLMAGSSSYNEQFF
- - TRBJ1-1 TRBV5-5 TGTGCCAGCAGCTTGGGCGGGGGAAGGAACACTGAAGCTTTCTTT CASSLGGGRNTEAFF
few TRBD1 TRBJ2-2 TRBV7-7 TGTGCTAGCAGCTTTGGACAGGGGGCCGGGGAGCTGTTTTTT CASSFGQGAGELFF
few - TRBJ2-3 TRBV12-3/TRBV12-4 TGTGCCAGCAGTTTGGAAACAGGACGCACAGATACGCAGTATTTT CASSLETGRTDTQYF
many TRBD1 TRBJ2-7 TRBV15 TGTGCCACCAGCGGGAACAGGGGGAAGACCTACGAGCAGTACTTC CATSGNRGKTYEQYF
medium-sized TRBD1 TRBJ2-5 TRBV10-3 TGTGCCATCAGTCGGGCAGGGGGCGGAGAGACCCAGTACTTC CAISRAGGGETQYF
once - TRBJ2-7 TRBV2 TGTGCCAGCAGTGAAAGTCAGAACCCAGTCTACGAGCAGTACTTC CASSESQNPVYEQYF
- - TRBJ2-1 TRBV10-3 TGTGCCATCAGTGAGGGGCACAATGAGCAGTTCTTC CAISEGHNEQFF
many - TRBJ2-1 TRBV3-1 TGTGCCAGCAGCAGGGGACCCGGCGACCACAATGAGCAGTTCTTC CASSRGPGDHNEQFF
few TRBD2 TRBJ2-5 TRBV9 TGTGCCAGCAGCCCGGGACTAGCTAAAGAGACCCAGTACTTC CASSPGLAKETQYF
many - TRBJ2-1 TRBV12-3/TRBV12-4 TGTGCCAGCAGTATAGGGGAGGATCCTTACAATGAGCAGTTCTTC CASSIGEDPYNEQFF
many - TRBJ2-5 TRBV30 TGTGCCTGGAGTATAGCCTTCCAAGAGACCCAGTACTTC CAWSIAFQETQYF
few TRBD2 TRBJ2-1 TRBV10-3 TGTGCCATCAGTGAGTCACTAGCGGGAGCATACAATGAGCAGTTCTTC CAISESLAGAYNEQFF
- TRBD2 TRBJ2-7 TRBV5-1 TGCGCCAGCAGCATGCCTAGCGGGGGGGCCTACGAGCAGTACTTC CASSMPSGGAYEQYF
few - TRBJ2-5 TRBV28 TGTGCCAGCAGCCGTCTCGTACGGAGAGGAGAGACCCAGTACTTC CASSRLVRRGETQYF
few TRBD2 TRBJ2-1 TRBV20-1 TGCAGTGCTAGAGAGCGGACTAGCGGGAGATCCTACAATGAGCAGTTCTTC CSARERTSGRSYNEQFF